The 23 T cell receptor beta chains listed next were all sequenced from one sample in a study of blood T cell repertoires in COVID-19. This table comes from immunoSEQ multiplex PCR, and its TCRdb copy is limited to in-frame clones, with some not included. This sample has approximately 250,000 clones, with nearly 90% found just once. Sequencing was performed on PBMCs or T cells enriched from blood (not recorded which). These receptors came from a woman in her 30s who had recovered from COVID-19.

J is TRBJ1-1 and V is TRBV7-9, with 7 bases that match TRBD1. V shed 5 bases and J 5 bases; nucleotides not matched to a gene: 8. CDR1 is SEHNR and CDR2 is FQNEAQ in the germline V gene (reference sequence). The CDR3 sequence is 14 residues long. CDR3 residues: CASSTRDSWTEAFF. The CDR3 DNA follows: TGTGCCAGCAGCACACGGGACAGTTGGACTGAAGCTTTCTTT.

The genes are TRBV15 and TRBJ2-1; a weak D match, TRBD2 (6 bases). Trimming pared 0 bases from V and 10 bases from J, leaving 13 bases between. The CDR3 runs 14 residues. Germline V gene data show CDR1 as LNHNV and CDR2 as YYDKDF (reference sequence). The CDR3 DNA reads TGTGCCACCAGCAGAGATCCCGCTAGCGTCGAGCAGTTCTTC. Residues: CATSRDPASVEQFF.

The rearrangement links TRBV9 to TRBJ1-1; D gene unclear. The CDR3 sequence is 12 residues long. V was clipped by 7 bases and J by 1 base, with 8 bases between them. CDR1 is SGDLS and CDR2 is YYNGEE in the germline V gene. The CDR3 nucleotides read TGTGCCAGCGGTCCAGGGAACACTGAAGCTTTCTTT. This gives the protein CASGPGNTEAFF. The variable domain in full, with the rest retrieved from reference TRBV9 and TRBJ1-1, is DSGVTQTPKHLITATGQRVTLRCSPRSGDLSVYWYQQSLDQGLQFLIQYYNGEERAKGNILERFSAQQFPDLHSELNLSSLELGDSALYFCASGPGNTEAFFGQGTRLTVV.

J is TRBJ2-1 and V is TRBV4-3; tentative D call: TRBD1 (6 bases). V lost 2 bases to trimming and J lost 12 bases, with 20 bases between them. Germline-derived CDR1 and CDR2 are LGHNA and YSLEER. This CDR3 comprises 15 residues. This CDR3 is CASSQLTGLGSPQFF. The CDR3 DNA reads as TGCGCCAGCAGCCAACTGACAGGTCTGGGGTCACCGCAGTTCTTC.

This clone has just one count. This chain joins TRBV28 and TRBJ2-7, with 7 bases that match TRBD2. CDR3 length: 15 amino acids. Germline V gene data show CDR1 as MDHEN and CDR2 as SYDVKM. With V trimmed by 3 bases and J by 4 bases, 9 bases remained unmatched. CDR3 bases: TGTGCCAGCAGTTTTAGTCCTAGCGGCTCGTACGAGCAGTACTTC. Its protein is CASSFSPSGSYEQYF.

The genes are TRBV7-8 and TRBJ1-5; D is undetermined. Germline V CDR1 and CDR2: SGHVS, FQNEAQ. The CDR3 sequence is 17 residues long. Deletions cut 4 bases from V and 7 bases from J, with 23 bases between. Written as DNA, the CDR3 is TGTGCCAGCAGCTCGGGAAGCGGGAAGATTCGTTCGCAGCCCCAGCATTTT. The encoded protein is CASSSGSGKIRSQPQHF.

The V call is TRBV14, the J call TRBJ2-1, with TRBD2 as a possible D gene (5 bases). In germline, CDR1 is SGHDN, CDR2 FVKESK. Trimming removed 1 base at V and 6 bases at J, with 19 bases between. The CDR3 totals 17 residues. This CDR3 reads CASSQVSKVGLGNEQFF. CDR3 nucleotides: TGTGCCAGCAGCCAAGTGAGCAAGGTTGGACTTGGCAATGAGCAGTTCTTC.

The chain has TRBV18 and TRBJ2-7; 11 bases line up with TRBD2. The V gene end was trimmed by 2 bases and the J gene end by 3 bases; junction bases not matched to a gene: 24. CDR1 is KGHSH, CDR2 LQKENI, per germline. The length of the CDR3 is 22 residues. CDR3 in amino acids: CASSPTGTWTSGRLPGLYEQYF. The CDR3 DNA follows: TGTGCCAGCTCACCAACGGGAACCTGGACTAGCGGGCGTCTTCCTGGCCTCTACGAGCAGTACTTC.

The genes are TRBV5-4 and TRBJ2-3; D gene ambiguous. The length of the CDR3 is 15 residues. V gave up 7 bases and J gave up 0 bases, with 15 bases separating them. CDR1 is SGHNT and CDR2 is YYREEE in the germline V gene (reference sequence). In nucleotides, the CDR3 is TGTGCCAGCGCGACCACTACAACTAGCACAGATACGCAGTATTTT. This codes for CASATTTTSTDTQYF.

J is TRBJ1-2 and V is TRBV4-1, with D hard to call. Per germline, CDR1 MGHRA and CDR2 YSYEKL. The V end lost 1 base, the J end lost 7 bases, and 13 bases lay between the germline ends. This CDR3 has 14 residues. The CDR3 DNA reads TGCGCCAGCAGCCAAGCCAAACGGGGTCTTGGCTACACCTTC. Translation gives CASSQAKRGLGYTF.

The J gene is TRBJ1-2, the V gene TRBV7-3, with 7 bases lining up with TRBD1. V shed 5 bases, J shed 5 bases, and the junction held 11 bases outside the gene matches. The CDR3 extends over 15 amino acids. Looked up from germline, CDR1 is SGHTA and CDR2 is FQGTGA. The CDR3, as DNA: TGTGCCAGCAGCGAAGGAGGGGGCACGGGGTATGGCTACACCTTC. The encoded protein is CASSEGGGTGYGYTF. Variable domain in full (rest from reference TRBV7-3 and TRBJ1-2): GAGVSQTPSNKVTEKGKYVELRCDPISGHTALYWYRQSLGQGPEFLIYFQGTGAADDSGLPNDRFFAVRPEGSVSTLKIQRTERGDSAVYLCASSEGGGTGYGYTFGSGTRLTVV.

The chain links TRBV5-5 to TRBJ2-6, with 12 bases matching TRBD1. This CDR3 spans 18 amino acids. The V gene's germline CDR1 is SGHKS and CDR2 YYEKEE (reference sequence). Trimming cost V 1 base and J 2 bases; bases outside gene matches: 4. The CDR3 sequence is CASSLSGQGAAGANVLTF. Here the CDR3 DNA reads TGTGCCAGCAGCTTGTCGGGACAGGGGGCCGCTGGGGCCAACGTCCTGACTTTC.

V and J are TRBV5-1 and TRBJ1-1, with D possibly matching TRBD1 (6 bases). The CDR3 is 14 residues long. The V gene's germline CDR1 is SGHRS and CDR2 YFSETQ. Between the trimmed V and J ends, which lost 4 bases and 1 base, there was a span of 11 bases. The DNA for the CDR3 is TGCGCCAGCAGCCTTATAGGGGGGAACACTGAAGCTTTCTTT. It codes for CASSLIGGNTEAFF.

This chain connects TRBV27 to TRBJ2-7, with D maybe TRBD1 (6 bases). In germline, CDR1 is MNHEY, CDR2 SMNVEV (reference sequence). Trimming took off 8 bases at V and 2 bases at J, with 16 bases between the two ends. CDR3 size: 14 residues. DNA of the CDR3: TGTGCCAGCCGTGTTGGGGGCCCCGCCTACGAGCAGTACTTC. Translated: CASRVGGPAYEQYF.

V gene TRBV5-1 combines with J gene TRBJ2-1; 7 bases align to TRBD1. Trimming took 3 bases from V and 8 from J; bases not matched to a gene: 5. The V gene's germline CDR1 is SGHRS and CDR2 YFSETQ. The CDR3 has 13 amino acids. CDR3 amino acids: CASSSQGFDEQFF. The CDR3 nucleotides are TGCGCCAGCAGCTCACAGGGGTTCGATGAGCAGTTCTTC.

The gene calls are TRBV19 and TRBJ1-1; 8 bases match TRBD1. Germline CDR1 is LNHDA and CDR2 is SQIVND (reference sequence). The J segment lost 6 bases and the V segment lost 8 bases, leaving 11 bases of the junction unmatched. The CDR3 has 14 amino acids. The CDR3 region has the DNA TGTGCCAGTTCCCCGGGGGACAGGAAATCTGAAGCTTTCTTT. This sequence encodes CASSPGDRKSEAFF.

This clone was detected a few times. The genes are TRBV9 and TRBJ1-4, with D tentatively TRBD1 (5 bases). CDR3 length: 12 residues. CDR1 and CDR2 (germline): SGDLS, YYNGEE. Trimming stripped 3 bases from V and 8 bases from J, with 8 bases between. The CDR3 sequence: CASSADSEKLFF. CDR3 sequence (DNA): TGTGCCAGCAGCGCCGACAGCGAAAAACTGTTTTTT.

The J gene is TRBJ1-4, the V gene TRBV5-4; D not certain. Germline CDR1 SGHNT, CDR2 YYREEE (reference sequence). The V and J ends lost 4 bases and 0 bases respectively, with 10 bases between them. This CDR3 spans 15 amino acids. Here the CDR3 reads CASSPTGATNEKLFF. The CDR3 nucleotides read TGTGCCAGCAGCCCCACCGGAGCAACTAATGAAAAACTGTTTTTT.

The genes are TRBV19 and TRBJ2-7, with TRBD2 matching 7 bases. The CDR3 loop spans 14 amino acids. Germline loops: CDR1 LNHDA, CDR2 SQIVND (reference sequence). V lost 4 bases to trimming and J lost 2 bases; unmatched junction nucleotides: 5. CDR3: CASSKVAGPYEQYF. CDR3 coding DNA: TGTGCCAGTAGTAAAGTAGCGGGCCCCTACGAGCAGTACTTC. Variable domain in full (rest from reference TRBV19 and TRBJ2-7): DGGITQSPKYLFRKEGQNVTLSCEQNLNHDAMYWYRQDPGQGLRLIYYSQIVNDFQKGDIAEGYSVSREKKESFPLTVTSAQKNPTAFYLCASSKVAGPYEQYFGPGTRLTVT.

This chain links TRBV7-9 with TRBJ1-1; 7 bases are a match to TRBD1. Losses at the gene ends were 5 bases for V and 2 bases for J; bases not matched to a gene: 14. The length of the CDR3 is 17 residues. Germline V lookup: CDR1 SEHNR, CDR2 FQNEAQ (reference sequence). CDR3 in amino acids: CASSGDSPRGHNTEAFF. CDR3 nucleotides: TGTGCCAGCAGCGGGGACAGCCCTAGGGGACACAACACTGAAGCTTTCTTT.

V is TRBV7-9 and J is TRBJ2-7; D is perhaps TRBD2 (6 bases). V gave up 7 bases and J gave up 2 bases, with 12 bases separating them. The CDR3 runs to 13 residues. The germline V gene has CDR1 SEHNR and CDR2 FQNEAQ (reference sequence). As DNA, the CDR3 is TGTGCCAGCACCCCGCGGGGTACCTACGAGCAGTACTTC. Its protein is CASTPRGTYEQYF.

This clone was seen once. V usage is TRBV7-8 and J usage is TRBJ1-5; 7 nucleotides match TRBD1. The V and J ends lost 7 bases and 1 base, in that order; junction bases with no gene match: 7. The CDR3 contains 15 residues. In germline, CDR1 is SGHVS, CDR2 FQNEAQ. The chain's CDR3 is CASTKGAKSNQPQHF. The CDR3 nucleotides read TGTGCCAGCACGAAGGGGGCAAAGAGCAATCAGCCCCAGCATTTT.

This chain connects TRBV28 to TRBJ2-1; TRBD2 matches at 8 bases. V lost 8 bases and J lost 0; bases outside the gene matches: 9. The CDR3 length is 16 residues. Germline lookup yields CDR1 MDHEN and CDR2 SYDVKM. This CDR3 reads CASRAGGGGSYNEQFF. The CDR3 nucleotides read TGTGCCAGCCGAGCCGGGGGGGGTGGCTCCTACAATGAGCAGTTCTTC.